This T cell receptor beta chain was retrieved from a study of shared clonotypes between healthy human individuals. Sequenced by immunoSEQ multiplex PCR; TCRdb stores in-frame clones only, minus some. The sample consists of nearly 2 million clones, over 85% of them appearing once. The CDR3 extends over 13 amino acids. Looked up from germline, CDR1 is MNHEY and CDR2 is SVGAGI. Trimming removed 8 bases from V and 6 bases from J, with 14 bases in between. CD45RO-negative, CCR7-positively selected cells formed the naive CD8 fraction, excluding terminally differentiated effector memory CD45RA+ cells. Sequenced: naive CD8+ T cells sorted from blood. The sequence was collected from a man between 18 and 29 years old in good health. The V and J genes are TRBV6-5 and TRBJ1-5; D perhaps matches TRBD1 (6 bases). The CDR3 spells CASGVTGSQPQHF. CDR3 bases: TGTGCCAGCGGTGTAACAGGGTCTCAGCCCCAGCATTTT.